These 29 T cell receptor beta chains came from one sample sequenced in a study of cytomegalovirus exposure and HLA in healthy donors. 60 Vbeta and 13 Jbeta primers were used in PCR. Repertoires were generated with immunoSEQ multiplex PCR, while TCRdb's copy carries only in-frame clones and drops some. The sample records about 160,000 clones, 80% being singletons. Specimen: PBMCs. All receptors come from a male donor in good health and CMV-seropositive.

The V and J genes are TRBV7-2 and TRBJ2-5, with 8 bases fitting TRBD1. J was trimmed by 5 bases and V by 1 base; bases with no gene match: 18. Germline CDR1 is SGHTA and CDR2 is FQGNSA. This CDR3 has 19 amino acids. The CDR3 sequence is CASSLVGASAGGAQETQYF. CDR3 coding DNA: TGTGCCAGCAGCTTAGTAGGAGCGTCGGCAGGGGGCGCTCAGGAGACCCAGTACTTC.

The chain joins TRBV19 to TRBJ1-2; 8 bases agree with TRBD1. J gave up 0 bases and V 3 bases, and 9 bases lay outside the gene matches. Germline V gene sequence: CDR1 LNHDA, CDR2 SQIVND (reference sequence). The CDR3 covers 17 residues. This CDR3 reads CASSIRTGQSTNYGYTF. In nucleotides, the CDR3 is TGTGCCAGTAGTATCCGGACAGGGCAGTCGACTAACTATGGCTACACCTTC.

V and J are TRBV7-2 and TRBJ2-1; 7 bases agree with TRBD2. Looked up from germline, CDR1 is SGHTA and CDR2 is FQGNSA. This CDR3 has 16 residues. The V gene end was trimmed by 2 bases and the J gene end by 0 bases; junction bases not matched to a gene: 4. The CDR3: CASSLTSASSYNEQFF. The CDR3 DNA sequence: TGTGCCAGCAGCTTAACTAGCGCTAGCTCCTACAATGAGCAGTTCTTC.

This clone was detected only a few times. The CDR3 DNA is TGTGCCAGCAGCCAAGAACCGGGCGGGGGGCTAGCCAAAAACATTCAGTACTTC. This codes for CASSQEPGGGLAKNIQYF. This chain uses TRBV4-2 with TRBJ2-4, with 8 bases matching TRBD2. Trimming took 0 bases from V and 0 from J; bases not matched to a gene: 7. CDR1 LGHNA and CDR2 YNFKEQ come from the germline V gene. The CDR3 is 18 residues long.

The J gene is TRBJ2-1, the V gene TRBV7-3; D is unclear. V was shortened by 2 bases and J by 5 bases, with 13 bases between the two germline ends. The V gene's germline CDR1 is SGHTA and CDR2 FQGTGA. The CDR3 is 15 residues long. The CDR3 DNA follows: TGTGCCAGCAGCTTATCCGGGTTCCCTAACAATGAGCAGTTCTTC. Its protein product is CASSLSGFPNNEQFF.

This chain links TRBV5-4 with TRBJ1-1; unclear D gene. V was cut by 4 bases and J by 5 bases, with 9 bases left in between. CDR1 is SGHNT, CDR2 YYREEE, per germline (reference sequence). The CDR3 loop spans 12 amino acids. The CDR3 DNA reads TGTGCCAGCAGCGCACGGGATACTGAAGCTTTCTTT. It codes for CASSARDTEAFF.

The rearrangement joins TRBV28 to TRBJ1-4, with 8 bases lining up with TRBD1. V shed 4 bases and J 8 bases; nucleotides not matched to a gene: 9. Germline CDR1 reads MDHEN; CDR2 reads SYDVKM. The length of the CDR3 is 15 residues. The CDR3 DNA reads TGTGCCAGCAGTTCCATGGGGACAGGTGGCGAAAAACTGTTTTTT. It codes for CASSSMGTGGEKLFF.

The genes are TRBV7-9 and TRBJ1-3; D is ambiguous. The CDR3 covers 17 residues. V was shortened by 0 bases and J by 0 bases, with 12 bases between the two germline ends. Germline CDR1 is SEHNR and CDR2 is FQNEAQ (reference sequence). The CDR3 nucleotides read TGTGCCAGCAGCTTAGCAGGGCGAGGGAACTCTGGAAACACCATATATTTT. This gives the protein CASSLAGRGNSGNTIYF.

The V and J genes are TRBV4-2 and TRBJ2-7; 11 bases map to TRBD2. Trimming took 0 bases from V and 2 from J; bases not matched to a gene: 3. CDR3 length: 16 residues. Germline CDR1 and CDR2: LGHNA and YNFKEQ. The CDR3, as DNA: TGTGCCAGCAGCCAAGAATTAGCGGGAGGGCCCTACGAGCAGTACTTC. It encodes CASSQELAGGPYEQYF.

This rearrangement joins TRBV6-5 to TRBJ2-1, with D possibly being TRBD1 (6 bases). The germline V gene encodes CDR1 MNHEY and CDR2 SVGAGI. CDR3 size: 13 residues. Trimming took off 7 bases at V and 9 bases at J, with 16 bases between the two ends. CDR3: CASIPITGTEQFF. CDR3 coding DNA: TGTGCCAGCATCCCGATAACAGGGACTGAGCAGTTCTTC.

The V gene is TRBV27, the J gene TRBJ2-7; a weak D match, TRBD1 (6 bases). Trimming took off 5 bases at V and 6 bases at J, with 17 bases between the two ends. The V gene's germline CDR1 is MNHEY and CDR2 SMNVEV (reference sequence). This CDR3 comprises 14 residues. Here the CDR3 DNA reads TGTGCCAGCAGTCGACAGGTTGTTGTGGGCGAGCAGTACTTC. This translates into CASSRQVVVGEQYF.

The rearrangement links TRBV5-1 to TRBJ2-6; 9 positions agree with TRBD1. The V gene end was trimmed by 4 bases and the J gene end by 0 bases; junction bases not matched to a gene: 11. The CDR3 has 19 residues. The V gene's germline CDR1 is SGHRS and CDR2 YFSETQ. CDR3 residues: CASSILQGAGYSGANVLTF. The CDR3 DNA follows: TGCGCCAGCAGCATCCTACAGGGGGCAGGATACTCTGGGGCCAACGTCCTGACTTTC.

The gene calls are TRBV7-3 and TRBJ1-1, with a tentative D call TRBD1 (6 bases). Deletions cut 8 bases from V and 2 bases from J, with 12 bases between. The germline CDR1 and CDR2 sequences are SGHTA and FQGTGA. This CDR3 has 13 amino acids. This chain's CDR3 is CASSTQGNTEAFF. DNA of the CDR3: TGTGCCAGCTCTACACAGGGAAACACTGAAGCTTTCTTT.

The rearrangement joins TRBV28 to TRBJ1-2, with 7 bases fitting TRBD1. Germline V gene lookup returns CDR1 MDHEN and CDR2 SYDVKM. The V gene end was trimmed by 9 bases and the J gene end by 8 bases; junction bases not matched to a gene: 9. There are 12 residues in the CDR3. For the CDR3, the DNA is TGTGCCAGTACGCCTCCAGGGGGAGGCTACACCTTC. Protein: CASTPPGGGYTF.

The chain combines TRBV6-5 with TRBJ1-6; TRBD1 agrees at 10 bases. The CDR3 is 15 amino acids. The V gene's germline CDR1 is MNHEY and CDR2 SVGAGI. Unmatched junction bases numbered 8, after V lost 5 bases and J lost 10 bases. CDR3: CASSRPGTGVSPLHF. CDR3 DNA sequence: TGTGCCAGCAGTCGCCCCGGGACAGGGGTCTCACCCCTCCACTTT.

The sample holds one count of this clone. The V and J genes are TRBV4-2 and TRBJ2-7; 10 positions match TRBD2. The CDR3 consists of 15 residues. The junction had 6 bases not matched to a gene; V was cut back by 5 bases and J by 2 bases. CDR1 is LGHNA and CDR2 is YNFKEQ in the germline V gene. The CDR3: CASSERTSGAYEQYF. The DNA of the CDR3 is TGTGCCAGCAGCGAACGGACTAGCGGCGCCTACGAGCAGTACTTC.

The chain employs TRBV27 and TRBJ2-3, with TRBD2 matching over 7 bases. The CDR3 contains 17 residues. Germline assignment: CDR1 MNHEY and CDR2 SMNVEV (reference sequence). V dropped 0 bases and J dropped 6; count of bases not matched to a gene: 12. This chain's CDR3 is CASSLSRGRGFVDTQYF. The CDR3 nucleotides read TGTGCCAGCAGTTTATCTCGGGGGAGGGGATTTGTGGATACGCAGTATTTT.

The chain joins TRBV27 to TRBJ1-5, with a possible D match to TRBD1 (6 bases). CDR1 is MNHEY, CDR2 SMNVEV, per germline (reference sequence). Trimming left V 5 bases short and J 0 bases short, with 20 bases between. This CDR3 comprises 18 residues. In DNA, the CDR3 is TGTGCCAGCAGTCCCGGGGGGGAGGGGGTTCCTAGCAATCAGCCCCAGCATTTT. Translating gives CASSPGGEGVPSNQPQHF.

This clone was counted once. The rearrangement joins TRBV5-1 to TRBJ2-2; 7 positions match TRBD2. The CDR3 is 16 amino acids. Germline lookup yields CDR1 SGHRS and CDR2 YFSETQ. J was trimmed by 3 bases and V by 0 bases; bases with no gene match: 5. CDR3 bases: TGCGCCAGCAGCTTGGTGGGGGGGATCCACACCGGGGAGCTGTTTTTT. Protein product: CASSLVGGIHTGELFF. The variable domain in full, completed from reference TRBV5-1 and TRBJ2-2, reads KAGVTQTPRYLIKTRGQQVTLSCSPISGHRSVSWYQQTPGQGLQFLFEYFSETQRNKGNFPGRFSGRQFSNSRSEMNVSTLELGDSALYLCASSLVGGIHTGELFFGEGSRLTVL.

J is TRBJ2-2 and V is TRBV28; TRBD1 might be the D (8 bases). CDR1 MDHEN and CDR2 SYDVKM come from the germline V gene. The V end was cut by 6 bases, the J end by 6 bases, with 17 bases between. The length of the CDR3 is 15 residues. Here the CDR3 DNA reads TGTGCCAGCAGGATTCAGGGGGCGGGGGCCGGGGAGCTGTTTTTT. Encoded protein: CASRIQGAGAGELFF.

The genes are TRBV27 and TRBJ2-3; 16 nucleotides match TRBD2. There are 21 residues in the CDR3. Trimming removed 3 bases from V and 4 bases from J; junction bases left unmatched: 16. The germline V gene encodes CDR1 MNHEY and CDR2 SMNVEV (reference sequence). As DNA, the CDR3 is TGTGCCAGCAGTTTCCTGTTCGGGGGGGGGACTAGCGGGAGGGCCCCAGATACGCAGTATTTT. Residues: CASSFLFGGGTSGRAPDTQYF.

The chain has TRBV9 and TRBJ2-3, with D hard to call. This CDR3 has 13 amino acids. V shed 0 bases and J shed 5 bases, with 7 bases lying between them. CDR1 is SGDLS, CDR2 YYNGEE, per germline. CDR3 residues: CASSVGAEDTQYF. In DNA form, the CDR3 reads TGTGCCAGCAGCGTAGGGGCCGAAGATACGCAGTATTTT. The full variable domain, its missing parts supplied by reference TRBV9 and TRBJ2-3, is DSGVTQTPKHLITATGQRVTLRCSPRSGDLSVYWYQQSLDQGLQFLIQYYNGEERAKGNILERFSAQQFPDLHSELNLSSLELGDSALYFCASSVGAEDTQYFGPGTRLTVL.

The chain couples TRBV6-5 to TRBJ2-7; D unclear. Trimming removed 8 bases at V and 1 base at J, with 6 bases between. Germline-derived CDR1 and CDR2 are MNHEY and SVGAGI. CDR3 size: 11 residues. The CDR3 loop is CASARSYEQYF. DNA for the CDR3: TGTGCCAGCGCACGGTCCTACGAGCAGTACTTC.

The rearrangement uses TRBV5-4 and TRBJ2-1; 8 positions match TRBD2. This CDR3 has 14 residues. With 6 bases clipped from V and 5 bases from J, the junction kept 7 bases outside the gene matches. CDR1 is SGHNT and CDR2 is YYREEE in the germline V gene (reference sequence). CDR3 sequence: CASTNQLADNEQFF. The DNA for the CDR3 is TGTGCCAGCACCAACCAACTAGCGGACAATGAGCAGTTCTTC. Full variable domain (outside the CDR3, taken from reference TRBV5-4 and TRBJ2-1): ETGVTQSPTHLIKTRGQQVTLRCSSQSGHNTVSWYQQALGQGPQFIFQYYREEENGRGNFPPRFSGLQFPNYSSELNVNALELDDSALYLCASTNQLADNEQFFGPGTRLTVL.

The genes are TRBV6-6 and TRBJ1-1; maybe TRBD1 (6 bases). Germline CDR1 MNHNY, CDR2 SVGAGI (reference sequence). Trimming removed 2 bases at V and 0 bases at J, with 10 bases between. The CDR3 has 15 residues. The CDR3: CASSYTGTLNTEAFF. DNA for the CDR3: TGTGCCAGCAGTTACACAGGGACATTGAACACTGAAGCTTTCTTT.

The rearrangement uses TRBV7-6 and TRBJ2-3, with 8 bases lining up with TRBD2. This CDR3 region has 17 residues. V was clipped by 1 base and J by 3 bases; unmatched bases: 9. Germline V gene sequence: CDR1 SGHVS, CDR2 FNYEAQ. CDR3 sequence reads: CASSLGSSGVRTDTQYF. The CDR3 region has the DNA TGTGCCAGCAGCTTAGGAAGTAGCGGGGTAAGGACAGATACGCAGTATTTT.

The V gene is TRBV27, the J gene TRBJ2-2; D unclear. The CDR3 has 12 amino acids. Per germline, CDR1 MNHEY and CDR2 SMNVEV (reference sequence). Trimming pared 3 bases from V and 7 bases from J, leaving 6 bases between. This CDR3 reads CASSLVGGELFF. Written as DNA, the CDR3 is TGTGCCAGCAGTTTGGTCGGCGGGGAGCTGTTTTTT.

The gene calls are TRBV6-1 and TRBJ1-4; TRBD1 is a possible D gene (6 bases). Germline CDR1 is MNHNS and CDR2 is SASEGT. The V and J ends lost 4 bases and 7 bases respectively, with 16 bases between them. The CDR3 length is 15 residues. Here the CDR3 reads CASSGVRGFFEKLFF. The CDR3 bases are TGTGCCAGCAGTGGTGTCAGGGGCTTTTTTGAAAAACTGTTTTTT.

This chain connects TRBV5-1 to TRBJ1-2, with TRBD1 matching 10 bases. This CDR3 region has 14 residues. Germline V lookup: CDR1 SGHRS, CDR2 YFSETQ. V gave up 3 bases and J gave up 6 bases; unmatched junction bases: 5. This chain's CDR3 is CASSSIDRGHGYTF. In DNA, the CDR3 is TGCGCCAGCAGCTCTATAGACAGGGGGCATGGCTACACCTTC. Based on the CDR3 plus reference TRBV5-1 and TRBJ1-2, the full variable domain is KAGVTQTPRYLIKTRGQQVTLSCSPISGHRSVSWYQQTPGQGLQFLFEYFSETQRNKGNFPGRFSGRQFSNSRSEMNVSTLELGDSALYLCASSSIDRGHGYTFGSGTRLTVV.